These T cell receptor beta chains were read from a single sample in a study of blood T cell repertoires in COVID-19. Only in-frame clones appear in the TCRdb table, and some are missing; sequencing was by immunoSEQ multiplex PCR. The sample lists a few hundred thousand clones, more than 75% occurring once. What was sequenced was peripheral blood. These receptors all stem from a human donor with acute or convalescent COVID-19. The donor label of this sample is uncertain. Both conserved end residues are part of each CDR3. Size tells how often a clone was seen (once, few, many) or the class of an expanded clone, and some rows leave it out.

V gene: TRBV3-1/TRBV3-2; clone size: few; J gene: TRBJ1-1; CDR3 protein: CASRGGTEAFF
V gene: TRBV5-1; clone size: NA; J gene: TRBJ2-1; CDR3 protein: CASRPLGTSGRSNEQFF
V gene: TRBV28; clone size: NA; J gene: TRBJ1-2; CDR3 protein: CASRALLYGYTF
V gene: TRBV18; clone size: NA; J gene: TRBJ2-5; CDR3 protein: CASSPPGSSQETQYF
V gene: TRBV5-8; clone size: many; J gene: TRBJ1-1; CDR3 protein: CASSSRRALVVEAFF
V gene: TRBV21-1; clone size: NA; J gene: TRBJ1-1; CDR3 protein: CASSKRRFPGTGCGTEAFF
V gene: TRBV11-3; clone size: NA; J gene: TRBJ2-3; CDR3 protein: CASSKVAGGSTDTQYF
V gene: TRBV7-9; clone size: NA; J gene: TRBJ1-4; CDR3 protein: CASSLAGDNEKLFF
V gene: TRBV19; clone size: once; J gene: TRBJ1-5; CDR3 protein: CASSIIRGQPQHF
V gene: TRBV9; clone size: NA; J gene: TRBJ2-1; CDR3 protein: CASSVASGGYNEQFF
V gene: TRBV6-5; clone size: NA; J gene: TRBJ2-1; CDR3 protein: CASSSGLAGRNEQFF
V gene: TRBV5-6; clone size: NA; J gene: TRBJ1-2; CDR3 protein: CASSLRGGSSFGYTF
V gene: TRBV7-6; clone size: many; J gene: TRBJ2-7; CDR3 protein: CASSLGTGDSYEQYF
V gene: TRBV27; clone size: NA; J gene: TRBJ2-7; CDR3 protein: CASRPAGSFSYEQYF
V gene: TRBV5-4; clone size: NA; J gene: TRBJ1-2; CDR3 protein: CASTRIQEPNYGYTF
V gene: TRBV10-3; clone size: NA; J gene: TRBJ2-5; CDR3 protein: CAISWSTQETQYF
V gene: TRBV10-1; clone size: NA; J gene: TRBJ2-1; CDR3 protein: CASSESGTSGGADEQFF
V gene: TRBV9; clone size: NA; J gene: TRBJ2-7; CDR3 protein: CASSPRTGVHEQYF
V gene: TRBV28; clone size: once; J gene: TRBJ2-5; CDR3 protein: CASSFRQGRETQYF
V gene: TRBV5-8; clone size: NA; J gene: TRBJ2-7; CDR3 protein: CASSLAVGRDEQYF
V gene: TRBV28; clone size: NA; J gene: TRBJ2-5; CDR3 protein: CASRDRGRETQYF
V gene: TRBV5-6; clone size: NA; J gene: TRBJ2-1; CDR3 protein: CASSFIGVDNEQFF
V gene: TRBV2; clone size: NA; J gene: TRBJ2-7; CDR3 protein: CASRLTSRNYEQYF
V gene: TRBV12-3/TRBV12-4; clone size: once; J gene: TRBJ1-1; CDR3 protein: CASKQGSNTEAFF
V gene: TRBV2; clone size: NA; J gene: TRBJ2-7; CDR3 protein: CASGTIPLGEQYF
V gene: TRBV2; clone size: NA; J gene: TRBJ1-3; CDR3 protein: CASSDKSGNTIYF
V gene: TRBV7-9; clone size: NA; J gene: TRBJ1-2; CDR3 protein: CASSSSPSDRGHNYGYTF
V gene: TRBV27; clone size: NA; J gene: TRBJ2-3; CDR3 protein: CASSFHSGRTDTQYF
V gene: TRBV5-5; clone size: NA; J gene: TRBJ1-1; CDR3 protein: CASSLLSAAEAFF
V gene: TRBV28; clone size: NA; J gene: TRBJ2-1; CDR3 protein: CASSFQGFSSYNEQFF
V gene: TRBV2; clone size: once; J gene: TRBJ2-2; CDR3 protein: CASSKRETGELFF
V gene: TRBV27; clone size: NA; J gene: TRBJ1-1; CDR3 protein: CASRRRRWTEAFF
V gene: TRBV18; clone size: NA; J gene: TRBJ1-5; CDR3 protein: CASSQTGGISNQPQHF
V gene: TRBV5-5; clone size: NA; J gene: TRBJ2-2; CDR3 protein: CASSLLAGSNTGELFF
V gene: TRBV3-1/TRBV3-2; clone size: NA; J gene: TRBJ2-3; CDR3 protein: CASSQFAATDTQYF
V gene: TRBV18; clone size: once; J gene: TRBJ1-1; CDR3 protein: CASSPMANTVNTEAFF
V gene: TRBV19; clone size: NA; J gene: TRBJ1-6; CDR3 protein: CASSTGSQHNSPLHF
V gene: TRBV19; clone size: NA; J gene: TRBJ1-2; CDR3 protein: CASNQYYGYTF
V gene: TRBV10-3; clone size: few; J gene: TRBJ1-1; CDR3 protein: CAISDTGGLKAEAFF